The clone carrying this TCR beta chain has just one count. The antigen is undetermined. The data derive from a study of shared clonotypes between healthy human individuals. Study background: Three plates were used per donor for CD4 naive, three for CD4 memory, two for CD8 naive and one for CD8 memory.

Libraries were prepared by immunoSEQ multiplex PCR; TCRdb keeps only in-frame clonotypes and omits some of them. The sample consists of roughly 2,300,000 clones, less than 95% of them appearing once. Germline CDR1 is MNHEY and CDR2 is SVGAGI. The CDR3 is 11 residues long. Trimming took off 5 bases at V and 8 bases at J, with 7 bases between the two ends. Notes on the study in general: Generation of non-shared clonotypes was less probable than generation of clonotypes shared by all four donors. Naive subsets typically showed greater estimated richness than memory subsets. Sorted-subset samples were not fully sequenced, rarefaction indicated.

Sequencing was carried out using naive CD4+ T cells from PBMCs. Subset: CD45RA+ positively selected. The chain joins TRBV6-5 to TRBJ1-5; D unclear. This TCR came from a young man in good health. Some clones in this sample may be carry-over from other donors' samples. CDR3 in DNA: TGTGCCAGCAGTAACCGGGAGCCCCAGCATTTT. Its protein is CASSNREPQHF.